A single sample is the source of the 19 T cell receptor beta chains below, sequenced in a study of blood T cell repertoires in COVID-19. TCRdb keeps only in-frame clones here, not all; method: immunoSEQ multiplex PCR. The repertoire includes some 160,000 clones, approximately 90% of them detected once, and approximately 2.1% sits in the top ten. The sample taken for sequencing was peripheral blood. Receptor source: a man in his forties or fifties who had recovered from COVID-19.

This clone was observed once. J is TRBJ1-1 and V is TRBV7-8, with D perhaps matching TRBD1 (5 bases). Per germline, CDR1 SGHVS and CDR2 FQNEAQ. The CDR3 is 17 residues long. The V and J ends lost 4 bases and 0 bases respectively, with 18 bases between them. The CDR3: CASSSGHILLMNTEAFF. Written as DNA, the CDR3 is TGTGCCAGCAGCTCCGGACACATTCTACTAATGAACACTGAAGCTTTCTTT.

V is TRBV18 and J is TRBJ2-5; 11 bases fit TRBD2. Unmatched junction bases numbered 1, after V lost 0 bases and J lost 1 base. CDR3 length: 16 amino acids. The germline V gene has CDR1 KGHSH and CDR2 LQKENI. DNA for the CDR3: TGTGCCAGCTCACCACCCCTAGCGGGGGGCCAAGAGACCCAGTACTTC. It specifies CASSPPLAGGQETQYF.

The chain employs TRBV28 and TRBJ2-1; D remains ambiguous. Germline CDR1 and CDR2: MDHEN and SYDVKM. The CDR3 totals 11 residues. V was clipped by 10 bases and J by 3 bases, with 7 bases between them. CDR3 protein: CATSLYNEQFF. The CDR3 coding sequence is TGTGCCACTAGTCTCTACAATGAGCAGTTCTTC.

This clone was seen once. The V gene is TRBV7-2, the J gene TRBJ2-5; D possibly corresponds to TRBD1 (5 bases). CDR3 length: 16 residues. V was clipped by 0 bases and J by 2 bases, with 13 bases between them. The germline CDR1 and CDR2 sequences are SGHTA and FQGNSA. The CDR3 loop is CASSLAPGPSQETQYF. In DNA form, the CDR3 reads TGTGCCAGCAGCTTAGCCCCAGGGCCTAGTCAAGAGACCCAGTACTTC.

This clone has just one count. The chain joins TRBV2 to TRBJ1-2; 7 bases are a match to TRBD1. The CDR3 has 13 residues. Germline CDR1 SNHLY, CDR2 FYNNEI. Losses at the gene ends were 5 bases for V and 2 bases for J; bases not matched to a gene: 2. CDR3 region: CASSQQGNYGYTF. CDR3 in DNA: TGTGCCAGCAGTCAACAGGGGAACTATGGCTACACCTTC.

The rearrangement uses TRBV2 and TRBJ2-1, with 9 bases aligning to TRBD1. The germline V gene encodes CDR1 SNHLY and CDR2 FYNNEI. V shed 5 bases, J shed 9 bases, and the junction held 11 bases outside the gene matches. The CDR3 covers 15 residues. CDR3 sequence: CASSRTGTGISEQFF. As DNA, the CDR3 is TGTGCCAGCAGTCGTACCGGGACAGGGATCTCTGAGCAGTTCTTC.

The V gene is TRBV6-2 or TRBV6-3, the J gene TRBJ1-1; maybe TRBD1 (6 bases). V was cut by 3 bases and J by 5 bases, with 19 bases left in between. The germline CDR1 and CDR2 sequences are MNHEY and SVGEGT. The CDR3 runs to 16 residues. The CDR3 region has the DNA TGTGCCAGCAGTTATGTTCCCACAGGGCGCAGGACTGAAGCTTTCTTT. Translated, it gives CASSYVPTGRRTEAFF.

The chain joins TRBV28 to TRBJ2-6; D unclear. Germline CDR1 reads MDHEN; CDR2 reads SYDVKM. CDR3 size: 13 residues. V was shortened by 9 bases and J by 0 bases, with 6 bases between the two germline ends. CDR3 nucleotide sequence: TGTGCCAGTAGCCCCTCTGGGGCCAACGTCCTGACTTTC. This codes for CASSPSGANVLTF. The complete variable domain, with remaining parts taken from reference TRBV28 and TRBJ2-6, reads DVKVTQSSRYLVKRTGEKVFLECVQDMDHENMFWYRQDPGLGLRLIYFSYDVKMKEKGDIPEGYSVSREKKERFSLILESASTNQTSMYLCASSPSGANVLTFGAGSRLTVL.

The chain employs TRBV25-1 and TRBJ2-3; D call uncertain. CDR3 size: 14 residues. CDR1 is MGHDK, CDR2 SYGVNS, per germline. Trimming took off 0 bases at V and 1 base at J, with 5 bases between the two ends. As DNA, the CDR3 is TGTGCCAGCAGTGAATATCAGGGCACAGATACGCAGTATTTT. Translating it yields CASSEYQGTDTQYF.

The rearrangement joins TRBV19 to TRBJ2-5, with D possibly matching TRBD1 (6 bases). V was pared by 1 base and J by 4 bases, with 7 bases between. Germline loops: CDR1 LNHDA, CDR2 SQIVND (reference sequence). The CDR3 sequence is 13 residues long. For the CDR3, the DNA is TGTGCCAGTAGTATAGGGGGGCGAGAGACCCAGTACTTC. It yields the protein CASSIGGRETQYF.

The CDR3 sequence: CASSPESSRVRDTQYF. In nucleotides, the CDR3 is TGTGCCAGCTCACCAGAATCGTCCCGAGTGAGGGATACGCAGTATTTT. The genes are TRBV18 and TRBJ2-3; D remains unclear. The germline V gene has CDR1 KGHSH and CDR2 LQKENI. The CDR3 runs 16 residues. With 2 bases removed from V and 6 bases from J, the gap between germline ends came to 18 bases.

The chain recombines TRBV6-1 with TRBJ1-5; possible D gene TRBD1, 6 bases. The CDR3 loop spans 16 amino acids. Trimming took off 3 bases at V and 1 base at J, with 13 bases between the two ends. The germline V gene has CDR1 MNHNS and CDR2 SASEGT. This CDR3 reads CASSDGWGRSNQPQHF. CDR3 bases: TGTGCCAGCAGTGATGGTTGGGGGCGGAGCAATCAGCCCCAGCATTTT.

The chain recombines TRBV15 with TRBJ2-7, with 9 bases identical to TRBD1. The V gene end was trimmed by 4 bases and the J gene end by 2 bases; junction bases not matched to a gene: 9. CDR1 LNHNV and CDR2 YYDKDF come from the germline V gene (reference sequence). This CDR3 region has 16 residues. CDR3: CATSTTRTGVPYEQYF. CDR3 sequence (DNA): TGTGCCACCAGCACAACCAGGACAGGGGTTCCCTACGAGCAGTACTTC.

The chain recombines TRBV5-1 with TRBJ2-2; no firm D call. CDR3 length equals 15 residues. CDR1 SGHRS and CDR2 YFSETQ come from the germline V gene. V lost 0 bases and J lost 5, with 11 bases in between. This CDR3 is CASSLALADTGELFF. The CDR3 DNA sequence: TGCGCCAGCAGCTTGGCCTTGGCTGATACCGGGGAGCTGTTTTTT.

V is TRBV6-5 and J is TRBJ1-6; D unclear. CDR1 is MNHEY, CDR2 SVGAGI, per germline. Trimming took off 0 bases at V and 7 bases at J, with 10 bases between the two ends. The CDR3 runs to 15 residues. The CDR3 DNA sequence: TGTGCCAGCAGTTACTCCTTGGCCCAGAATTCACCCCTCCACTTT. It is translated as CASSYSLAQNSPLHF.

The CDR3 loop reads CASSRSSYNEQFF. The CDR3 bases are TGTGCCAGCAGTCGTTCTAGTTACAATGAGCAGTTCTTC. V usage is TRBV6-6 and J usage is TRBJ2-1; D is undetermined. Looked up from germline, CDR1 is MNHNY and CDR2 is SVGAGI (reference sequence). CDR3 length equals 13 residues. V was shortened by 5 bases and J by 4 bases, with 9 bases between the two germline ends.

The chain links TRBV10-2 to TRBJ1-3; 10 bases fit TRBD1. Trimming at V came to 6 bases and at J to 2 bases, leaving 1 base not matched to a gene. CDR3 size: 14 residues. Germline V CDR1 and CDR2: WSHSY, SAAADI. CDR3 loop: CASRGQGAGNTIYF. The CDR3 DNA sequence: TGCGCCAGCAGAGGACAGGGGGCTGGAAACACCATATATTTT.

J is TRBJ2-7 and V is TRBV7-2, with 7 bases that match TRBD2. Germline CDR1 is SGHTA and CDR2 is FQGNSA. The V segment lost 5 bases and the J segment 0 bases; nucleotides outside the gene matches: 10. The CDR3 loop spans 16 amino acids. The CDR3 bases are TGTGCCAGCAGCCCCCGGACTAGGCAGCTCTCCTACGAGCAGTACTTC. Protein product: CASSPRTRQLSYEQYF.

The chain uses TRBV5-6 and TRBJ2-3; D gene uncertain. The ends were cut back, 1 base at V and 2 bases at J, with 5 bases in the middle. Per germline, CDR1 SGHDT and CDR2 YYEEEE. The CDR3 covers 13 residues. CDR3 in DNA: TGTGCCAGCAGCTTGCCCAACACAGATACGCAGTATTTT. Amino acid sequence: CASSLPNTDTQYF.